This T cell receptor beta chain is from a study of T-cell reconstitution after alpha-beta-depleted transplantation in children. Many counts were recorded for this clonotype. Unique molecular identifiers tagged the TCRbeta library. TCRdb passed the PCR reads through MiXCR, listing each CDR3 protein once. Among some 200,000 distinct CDR3 sequences listed, less than 15% were seen once. The V end was cut by 4 bases, the J end by 2 bases, with 11 bases between. Germline V gene sequence: CDR1 SQVTM, CDR2 ANQGSEA. The CDR3 spans 13 residues. The specimen was PBMCs from the stem cell graft donor, collected from the stem cell graft. The chain combines TRBV29-1 with TRBJ1-2; D gene ambiguous. The receptor comes from a human donor who donated a stem cell graft to a child with acute lymphoblastic leukemia. The CDR3 protein is CSVVVGVNYGYTF. The DNA of the CDR3 is TGCAGCGTTGTGGTGGGAGTGAACTATGGCTACACCTTC.